This T cell receptor beta chain was profiled in a study of T cells in Graves' hyperthyroidism and ophthalmopathy. Broader study findings: Most clonotypes that expanded in the thyroid above 0.001 also showed up in blood.

RNA transcripts gave rise to amplified TCR beta CDR3 regions. Initially, a first-round RT-PCR of the TCR CDR3 employed the HTBI primer set. TCRdb recomputed calls from the multiplex PCR reads with MiXCR, one row per CDR3 protein. Among some 580,000 distinct CDR3 sequences listed, 16% were seen once. The CDR3 loop spans 17 amino acids. Unmatched junction bases numbered 11, after V lost 4 bases and J lost 4 bases. The germline gives CDR1 LGHDT, CDR2 YNNKEL (reference sequence). This clonotype occurred many times. Its cognate antigen is unknown. The chain has TRBV3-1 and TRBJ2-7; 12 bases map to TRBD2. The receptor was derived from a woman between 40 and 50 years old with Graves' ophthalmopathy. Sequenced sample: blood. CDR3 loop: CASSPYRTSGKLYEQYF. As DNA, the CDR3 is TGTGCCAGCAGCCCATACCGGACTAGCGGGAAGCTATACGAGCAGTACTTC.